Here is one T cell receptor (beta chain) with its context. This specimen belongs to a study of T-cell memory formation after mild COVID-19. TCRdb called the 5' RACE reads again in MiXCR, with one record for every CDR3 protein. Here the sample spans 85,000 to 120,000 distinct CDR3 sequences, around an eighth being singletons. Input material: PBMCs or a T cell subset sorted from them (not recorded which). The sequence was obtained from an adult woman who had mild COVID-19 (a few samples of this study predate the infection). Cell type and time point are not known.

In nucleotides, the CDR3 is TGCGCCAGCAGCCGAAAGGGCGGGGAGGGGAATCAGCCCCAGCATTTT. As protein: CASSRKGGEGNQPQHF. The chain uses TRBV5-1 and TRBJ1-5; a possible D gene is TRBD1 (5 bases). Germline V lookup: CDR1 SGHRS, CDR2 YFSETQ. V gave up 4 bases and J gave up 4 bases, with 18 bases separating them. The CDR3 has 16 amino acids.